The 24 T cell receptor beta chains in this list originate from one sample, sequenced in a study of T cell responses to AZD1222 COVID-19 vaccine. Here immunoSEQ multiplex PCR was the method, and the copy in TCRdb shows in-frame clones only, minus some. The top ten hold about 1.6% of the sample, which has about 150,000 clones, 90% seen once. The sample was peripheral blood, taken 28 days after the second AZD1222 dose. Receptors originate from an adult who received the AZD1222 COVID-19 vaccine.

The chain has TRBV28 and TRBJ2-7, with D tentatively TRBD1 (6 bases). V dropped 3 bases and J dropped 2 bases, with 11 bases sitting between them. Germline V gene sequence: CDR1 MDHEN, CDR2 SYDVKM. This CDR3 spans 14 amino acids. The DNA for the CDR3 is TGTGCCAGCAGTTTCCAGGGGTTGCCCTACGAGCAGTACTTC. As protein: CASSFQGLPYEQYF.

The chain couples TRBV2 to TRBJ2-7; 11 bases line up with TRBD2. Germline V CDR1 and CDR2: SNHLY, FYNNEI. The ends lost 7 bases at V and 3 bases at J; junction bases unmatched: 5. CDR3 length: 14 amino acids. The CDR3 sequence: CASIALAGVYEQYF. DNA of the CDR3: TGTGCCAGCATAGCACTAGCGGGAGTCTACGAGCAGTACTTC.

V gene TRBV11-1 combines with J gene TRBJ2-3, with D hard to call. V shed 5 bases and J shed 6 bases, with 9 bases lying between them. The CDR3 runs 12 residues. From germline, CDR1 is SGHAT and CDR2 FQDESV (reference sequence). CDR3 residues: CASSEAWDTQYF. DNA of the CDR3: TGTGCCAGCAGCGAAGCCTGGGATACGCAGTATTTT.

This chain connects TRBV3-1 (or the pseudogene TRBV3-2) to TRBJ1-4; no clear D. V lost 6 bases, J lost 5 bases, and 22 bases lay in between. This CDR3 contains 17 residues. In germline, CDR1 is LGHDT, CDR2 YNNKEL (reference sequence). CDR3: CASSVRGIGLGNEKLFF. CDR3 in DNA: TGTGCCAGCAGTGTTCGAGGTATCGGTTTAGGGAATGAAAAACTGTTTTTT.

The V and J genes are TRBV10-3 and TRBJ2-3; a possible D gene is TRBD1 (6 bases). V gave up 4 bases and J gave up 3 bases, with 11 bases separating them. Germline V gene data show CDR1 as ENHRY and CDR2 as SYGVKD. The CDR3 spans 14 residues. The CDR3 spells CAISVGGGTDTQYF. For the CDR3, the DNA is TGTGCCATCAGTGTTGGGGGCGGGACAGATACGCAGTATTTT.

The rearrangement uses TRBV7-9 and TRBJ1-1; D might be TRBD1 (5 bases). There are 14 residues in the CDR3. Germline V gene lookup returns CDR1 SEHNR and CDR2 FQNEAQ (reference sequence). Trimming stripped 0 bases from V and 6 bases from J, with 11 bases between. CDR3 sequence: CASSLAGAAPEAFF. The CDR3 region has the DNA TGTGCCAGCAGCTTAGCAGGGGCAGCCCCTGAAGCTTTCTTT.

The chain employs TRBV5-8 and TRBJ1-6; a weak D match, TRBD1 (5 bases). The V end was cut by 3 bases, the J end by 7 bases, with 20 bases between. The CDR3 contains 17 residues. Germline CDR1 is SGHTS and CDR2 is YDEGEE. The CDR3 spells CASSSWGGVKLNSPLHF. CDR3 DNA sequence: TGTGCCAGCAGCTCCTGGGGGGGGGTGAAGTTGAATTCACCCCTCCACTTT.

This clone showed up just once. The chain uses TRBV2 and TRBJ2-2; D is possibly TRBD2 (6 bases). Germline lookup yields CDR1 SNHLY and CDR2 FYNNEI. Trimming removed 7 bases at V and 3 bases at J, with 12 bases between. The CDR3 totals 14 residues. DNA of the CDR3: TGTGCCAGCATGGAGGGGTCGTACACCGGGGAGCTGTTTTTT. Its protein product is CASMEGSYTGELFF.

The chain combines TRBV24-1 with TRBJ2-1; D is ambiguous. The CDR3 contains 12 residues. CDR1 and CDR2 from the germline V gene are KGHDR and SFDVKD. V dropped 4 bases and J dropped 6 bases, with 6 bases sitting between them. For the CDR3, the DNA is TGTGCCACCAGTGAGGCGGTCAATGAGCAGTTCTTC. Protein: CATSEAVNEQFF.

The chain uses TRBV7-6 and TRBJ2-6, with D maybe TRBD2 (5 bases). V was cut by 4 bases and J by 0 bases, with 19 bases left in between. There are 19 residues in the CDR3. Germline values: CDR1 SGHVS, CDR2 FNYEAQ. The CDR3 reads CASSSRAGSPTSGANVLTF. For the CDR3, the DNA is TGTGCCAGCAGCTCTAGGGCGGGCAGCCCAACCTCTGGGGCCAACGTCCTGACTTTC. The complete variable domain, with remaining parts taken from reference TRBV7-6 and TRBJ2-6, reads GAGVSQSPRYKVTKRGQDVALRCDPISGHVSLYWYRQALGQGPEFLTYFNYEAQQDKSGLPNDRFSAERPEGSISTLTIQRTEQRDSAMYRCASSSRAGSPTSGANVLTFGAGSRLTVL.

The chain has TRBV7-6 and TRBJ1-2; D gene unclear. This CDR3 is 15 amino acids long. Germline V lookup: CDR1 SGHVS, CDR2 FNYEAQ. V shed 2 bases and J shed 7 bases, with 17 bases lying between them. The CDR3 nucleotides are TGTGCCAGCAGCTTATTATCCCAGTCCCCCTCTGGCTACACCTTC. Translating gives CASSLLSQSPSGYTF.

This chain links TRBV6-5 with TRBJ2-7; D unresolved. Trimming removed 2 bases from V and 5 bases from J, with 10 bases in between. The CDR3 is 13 amino acids. The V gene's germline CDR1 is MNHEY and CDR2 SVGAGI. As DNA, the CDR3 is TGTGCCAGCAGTTACCCCCCCCTACACGAGCAGTACTTC. This gives the protein CASSYPPLHEQYF.

The chain carries TRBV5-1 and TRBJ2-5; D may correspond to TRBD1 or TRBD2 (5 bases each). V was trimmed by 4 bases and J by 1 base, leaving 11 bases between them. The CDR3 contains 14 residues. CDR1 and CDR2 (germline): SGHRS, YFSETQ. The CDR3 coding sequence is TGCGCCAGCAGCCCGGGACGGACCCAAGAGACCCAGTACTTC. Translation: CASSPGRTQETQYF.

This clone was detected only once. This chain connects TRBV9 to TRBJ2-2; D might be TRBD1 (6 bases). Trimming pared 2 bases from V and 3 bases from J, leaving 8 bases between. Germline CDR1 is SGDLS and CDR2 is YYNGEE. The CDR3 is 14 amino acids. Written as DNA, the CDR3 is TGTGCCAGCAGCGTTTGGGGGCACACCGGGGAGCTGTTTTTT. The encoded protein is CASSVWGHTGELFF.

This rearrangement joins TRBV12-5 to TRBJ2-7; TRBD1 might be the D (6 bases). V lost 5 bases and J 0 bases, leaving 14 bases between the germline ends. Looked up from germline, CDR1 is LGHNT and CDR2 is FRNRAP. This CDR3 comprises 15 residues. CDR3 amino acids: CASGPYPGHSYEQYF. In DNA form, the CDR3 reads TGTGCTAGTGGTCCGTATCCGGGACACTCCTACGAGCAGTACTTC.

The chain is built from TRBV5-1 and TRBJ2-4; TRBD1 matches at 10 bases. Germline CDR1 is SGHRS and CDR2 is YFSETQ. With 4 bases clipped from V and 3 bases from J, the junction kept 16 bases outside the gene matches. CDR3 length: 19 residues. The CDR3 spells CASSGHLPGTGDGKNIQYF. The CDR3, as DNA: TGCGCCAGCAGCGGCCACCTCCCCGGGACAGGGGATGGCAAAAACATTCAGTACTTC.

J is TRBJ2-3 and V is TRBV5-1, with 7 nucleotides matching TRBD2. The CDR3 runs to 17 residues. Germline lookup yields CDR1 SGHRS and CDR2 YFSETQ. Trimming took 3 bases from V and 3 from J; bases not matched to a gene: 13. This CDR3 reads CASSSRSERGMTDTQYF. For the CDR3, the DNA is TGCGCCAGCAGCTCGCGTTCGGAGCGGGGTATGACAGATACGCAGTATTTT.

This sequence joins TRBV19 and TRBJ1-1; D gene uncertain. This CDR3 has 13 amino acids. CDR1 and CDR2 from the germline V gene are LNHDA and SQIVND (reference sequence). V was pared by 3 bases and J by 1 base, with 6 bases between. The CDR3: CASSIGSNTEAFF. The CDR3 region has the DNA TGTGCCAGTAGTATCGGTTCGAACACTGAAGCTTTCTTT.

The chain uses TRBV7-2 and TRBJ1-6, with 7 positions matching TRBD1. The V gene's germline CDR1 is SGHTA and CDR2 FQGNSA. CDR3 length: 17 residues. V was clipped by 5 bases and J by 5 bases; unmatched bases: 12. Here the CDR3 DNA reads TGTGCCAGCAGCAAACCGACAGGGAGGAATAATAATTCACCCCTCCACTTT. This gives the protein CASSKPTGRNNNSPLHF. Full variable domain (rest looked up from reference TRBV7-2 and TRBJ1-6): GAGVSQSPSNKVTEKGKDVELRCDPISGHTALYWYRQSLGQGLEFLIYFQGNSAPDKSGLPSDRFSAERTGGSVSTLTIQRTQQEDSAVYLCASSKPTGRNNNSPLHFGNGTRLTVT.

This clone was observed once. This chain joins TRBV18 and TRBJ1-5, with 8 positions matching TRBD1. The CDR3 is made up of 17 amino acids. Germline values: CDR1 KGHSH, CDR2 LQKENI. V dropped 3 bases and J dropped 6; count of bases not matched to a gene: 13. The CDR3 loop is CASSPEPWTGTGQPQHF. Here the CDR3 DNA reads TGTGCCAGCTCACCTGAACCTTGGACAGGGACGGGTCAGCCCCAGCATTTT.

The chain combines TRBV3-1 (or the pseudogene TRBV3-2) with TRBJ2-1; TRBD2 matches 16 bases. The CDR3 consists of 19 residues. Trimming took 3 bases from V and 5 from J; bases not matched to a gene: 10. Germline V CDR1 and CDR2: LGHDT, YNNKEL (reference sequence). CDR3 region: CASSHPLGTSGRGNNEQFF. The DNA of the CDR3 is TGTGCCAGCAGCCATCCCCTCGGGACTAGCGGGAGGGGGAACAATGAGCAGTTCTTC.

The V call is TRBV2, the J call TRBJ2-2; unclear D gene. V was cut by 6 bases and J by 4 bases, with 9 bases left in between. CDR1 and CDR2 from the germline V gene are SNHLY and FYNNEI. CDR3 size: 13 residues. The CDR3 sequence: CASSAGPTGELFF. The CDR3 DNA reads as TGTGCCAGCAGCGCAGGCCCCACCGGGGAGCTGTTTTTT.

The gene calls are TRBV6-6 and TRBJ1-5, with a weak D call TRBD1 (6 bases). V was clipped by 2 bases and J by 5 bases, with 13 bases between them. Germline V CDR1 and CDR2: MNHNY, SVGAGI (reference sequence). The CDR3 has 15 residues. The CDR3 DNA is TGTGCCAGCAGTTACAGGGGGGTAATGGATCAGCCCCAGCATTTT. Its protein product is CASSYRGVMDQPQHF.

The CDR3 DNA is TGTGCCTGGAGCCCCGGGACAGGTTTTTCTGGAAACACCATATATTTT. It codes for CAWSPGTGFSGNTIYF. The V call is TRBV30, the J call TRBJ1-3; 8 positions agree with TRBD1. Germline V lookup: CDR1 GTSNPN, CDR2 SVGIG (reference sequence). The CDR3 is 16 residues long. V lost 3 bases to trimming and J lost 1 base; unmatched junction nucleotides: 8.